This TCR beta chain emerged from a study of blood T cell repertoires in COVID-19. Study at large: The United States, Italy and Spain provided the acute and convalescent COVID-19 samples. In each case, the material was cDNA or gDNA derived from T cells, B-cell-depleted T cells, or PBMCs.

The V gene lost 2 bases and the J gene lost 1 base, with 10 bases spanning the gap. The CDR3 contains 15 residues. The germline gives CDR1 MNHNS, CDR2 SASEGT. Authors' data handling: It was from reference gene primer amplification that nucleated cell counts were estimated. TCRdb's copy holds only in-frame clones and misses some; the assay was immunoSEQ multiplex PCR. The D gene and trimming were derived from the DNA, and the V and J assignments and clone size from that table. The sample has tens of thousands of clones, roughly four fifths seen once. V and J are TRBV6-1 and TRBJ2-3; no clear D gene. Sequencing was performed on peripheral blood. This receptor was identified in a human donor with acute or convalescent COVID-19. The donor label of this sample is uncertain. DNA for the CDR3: TGTGCCAGCAGTGAACAGGTCGTCGGCACAGATACGCAGTATTTT. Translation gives CASSEQVVGTDTQYF.